The source of this T cell receptor beta chain is a study of a mutant IDH1 vaccine in newly diagnosed glioma listed by TCRdb under 2021. Regarding the study in general: In the chemotherapy-containing groups, vaccination started alongside temozolomide cycles, whereas in patients who had radiotherapy alone it started 4-6 weeks after radiotherapy. The week-35 safety follow-up took place at visit V12, and the week-47 end of study took place at visit V13. For exploratory analyses, approximately 25 treated patients had longitudinal TCRB deep sequencing done wherever samples were available. Peripheral blood was drawn at six visits: V03 (baseline), V05, V07, V10, V12 and V13. Before enrollment, patients had received standard therapy of radiotherapy alone, temozolomide alone, or radiochemotherapy with temozolomide; most received the combination. The roughly 30 treated patients were around 62% male and around 40% female, with a mean age of around 40 years.

Overall study results and their limits: No apparent relationship was observed between pseudoprogression and alterations in the top peripheral T cell clonotypes detected by TCRB sequencing. The authors stated that sample limitations prevented analyses of patient blood samples from being reproduced. Availability determined which PBMC samples were chosen for TCRB deep sequencing. Immune responses induced by the vaccine were seen in approximately 92% of patients across multiple MHC alleles.

The library was obtained by the immunoSEQ multiplex PCR assay. Rearranged TCR beta chain sequences were amplified using the hsTCRB Kit according to the manufacturer's protocol. Sequencing of TCRB libraries was carried out on an Illumina MiSeq. Per the original workflow: Demultiplexing, trimming and gene mapping were performed with the kit vendor's proprietary platform. TCRdb obtained this table from immuneACCESS and retained in-frame rearrangements with V and J assigned. These tables miss some clones; where compared with another copy, unresolved V genes account for less than half of the shortfall, and the remainder is unexplained. That table is the source of V, J and clone size, and D and trimming were worked out from the DNA. Across this sample there are fewer than 55,000 clones, with about 65% seen only once. About 4.8% of the sample lies in the top ten. Concerning this clone: What antigen it recognizes has not been identified. Base qualities are not provided; no much larger clone lies one nucleotide away.

For CDR1 and CDR2, the germline V gene lists MNHNS and SASEGT. Taken from cysteine to phenylalanine, the CDR3 has 13 residues. Kept here is only the CDR3 DNA, which spans 39 bases and is read in frame from base 1. Trimming takes 6 bases from V and 8 bases from J, and the germline ends sit 13 bases apart. Sample time point, as interpreted from the label and publication: week 47, end of study. A 20-mer mutant IDH1 peptide at 300 micrograms in Montanide made up each vaccine dose, which was injected subcutaneously together with topical imiquimod. Eight vaccinations were administered to patients in weeks 1, 3, 5, 7, 11, 15, 19 and 23, corresponding to visits V03 through V10. All donors had newly diagnosed IDH1-mutant astrocytomas of WHO grade 3 or 4 that showed loss of nuclear ATRX. The samples were drawn from NOA16, a multicentre, single-arm, open-label phase I trial in Germany that tested a mutant IDH1 peptide vaccine in humans for the first time. Genomic DNA for TCRB sequencing was isolated from EDTA blood with the DNeasy Blood and Tissue Kit.

The specimen comprised peripheral blood mononuclear cells (PBMCs), sampled from a glioma patient whose treatment included an IDH1 peptide vaccine. The chain is assembled from TRBV6-1 and TRBJ1-4; the D gene cannot be resolved reliably. This TCR was recovered from a middle-aged man with glioma. Some clones in this sample may be carry-over from other donors' samples. The DNA sequence is given as TGTGCCAGCAGGCAGATAGAGCGCGAAAAACTGTTTTTT. Protein translation: CASRQIEREKLFF.